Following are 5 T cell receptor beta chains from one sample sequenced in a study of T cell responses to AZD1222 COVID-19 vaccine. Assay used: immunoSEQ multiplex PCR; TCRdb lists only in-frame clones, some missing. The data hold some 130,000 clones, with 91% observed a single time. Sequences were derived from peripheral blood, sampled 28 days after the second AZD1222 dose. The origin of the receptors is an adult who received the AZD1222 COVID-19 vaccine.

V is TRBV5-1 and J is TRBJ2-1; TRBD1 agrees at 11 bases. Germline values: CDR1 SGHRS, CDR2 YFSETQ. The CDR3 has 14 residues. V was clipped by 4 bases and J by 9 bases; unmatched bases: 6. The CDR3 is CASSPGQGAGEQFF. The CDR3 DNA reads TGCGCCAGCAGCCCCGGACAGGGGGCCGGTGAGCAGTTCTTC.

CDR3 bases: TGTGCCAGCAGCTTAGGACCGAGAAGTAAGGCTTTCTTT. This translates into CASSLGPRSKAFF. The chain employs TRBV7-9 and TRBJ1-1; no firm D call. V was trimmed by 1 base and J by 11 bases, leaving 14 bases between them. This CDR3 has 13 amino acids. Looked up from germline, CDR1 is SEHNR and CDR2 is FQNEAQ (reference sequence).

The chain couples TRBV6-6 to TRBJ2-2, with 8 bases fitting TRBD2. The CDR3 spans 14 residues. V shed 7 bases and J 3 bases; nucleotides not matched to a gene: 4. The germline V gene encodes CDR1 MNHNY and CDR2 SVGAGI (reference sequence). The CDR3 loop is CASKGLADTGELFF. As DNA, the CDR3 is TGTGCCAGCAAAGGACTAGCTGACACCGGGGAGCTGTTTTTT.

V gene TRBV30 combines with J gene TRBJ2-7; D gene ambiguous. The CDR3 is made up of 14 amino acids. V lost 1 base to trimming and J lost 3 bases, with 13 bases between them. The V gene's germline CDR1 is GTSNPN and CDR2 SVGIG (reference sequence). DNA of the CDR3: TGTGCCTGGAGTGAGGTTCCCAGGATCTACGAGCAGTACTTC. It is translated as CAWSEVPRIYEQYF.

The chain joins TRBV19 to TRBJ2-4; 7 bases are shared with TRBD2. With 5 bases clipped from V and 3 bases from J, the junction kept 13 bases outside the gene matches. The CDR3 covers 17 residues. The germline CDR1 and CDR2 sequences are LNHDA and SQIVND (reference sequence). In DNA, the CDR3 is TGTGCCAGTAGTGGGGGGGACTGGGCTTCGTTCAAAAACATTCAGTACTTC. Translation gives CASSGGDWASFKNIQYF.